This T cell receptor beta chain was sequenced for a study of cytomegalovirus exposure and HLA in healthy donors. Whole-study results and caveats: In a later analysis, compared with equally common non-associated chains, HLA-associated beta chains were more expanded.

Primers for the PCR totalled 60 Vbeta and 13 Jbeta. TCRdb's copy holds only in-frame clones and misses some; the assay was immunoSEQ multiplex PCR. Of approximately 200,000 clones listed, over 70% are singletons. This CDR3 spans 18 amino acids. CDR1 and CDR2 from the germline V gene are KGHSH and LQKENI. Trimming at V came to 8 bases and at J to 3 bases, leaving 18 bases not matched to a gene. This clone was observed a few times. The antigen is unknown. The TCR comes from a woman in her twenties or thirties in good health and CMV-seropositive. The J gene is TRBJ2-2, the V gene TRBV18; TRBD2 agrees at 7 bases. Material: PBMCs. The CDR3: CASPRAEGLAEYTGELFF. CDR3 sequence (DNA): TGTGCCAGCCCAAGGGCCGAAGGGCTAGCGGAGTACACCGGGGAGCTGTTTTTT.